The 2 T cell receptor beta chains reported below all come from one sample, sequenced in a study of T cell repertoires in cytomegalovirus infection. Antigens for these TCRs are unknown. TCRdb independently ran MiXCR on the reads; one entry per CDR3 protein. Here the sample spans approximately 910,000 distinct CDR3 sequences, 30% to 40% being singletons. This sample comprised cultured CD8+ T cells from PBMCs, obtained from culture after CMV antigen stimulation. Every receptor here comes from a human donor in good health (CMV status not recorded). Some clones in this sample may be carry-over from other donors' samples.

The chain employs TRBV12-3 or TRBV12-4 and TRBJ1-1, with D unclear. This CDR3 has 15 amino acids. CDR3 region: CAISLGNSRNTEAFF. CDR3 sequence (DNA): TGTGCTATAAGTCTGGGGAACTCAAGGAACACTGAAGCTTTCTTT.

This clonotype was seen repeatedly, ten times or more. In DNA form, the CDR3 reads TGCGCCAGCAGCTTACTAGCGGGGGCGCCGGCCTACGAGCAGTACTTC. This encodes CASSLLAGAPAYEQYF. V gene TRBV4-1 combines with J gene TRBJ2-7; 11 bases are a match to TRBD2. Trimming removed 5 bases from V and 2 bases from J; junction bases left unmatched: 8. The CDR3 has 16 residues. Looked up from germline, CDR1 is MGHRA and CDR2 is YSYEKL.